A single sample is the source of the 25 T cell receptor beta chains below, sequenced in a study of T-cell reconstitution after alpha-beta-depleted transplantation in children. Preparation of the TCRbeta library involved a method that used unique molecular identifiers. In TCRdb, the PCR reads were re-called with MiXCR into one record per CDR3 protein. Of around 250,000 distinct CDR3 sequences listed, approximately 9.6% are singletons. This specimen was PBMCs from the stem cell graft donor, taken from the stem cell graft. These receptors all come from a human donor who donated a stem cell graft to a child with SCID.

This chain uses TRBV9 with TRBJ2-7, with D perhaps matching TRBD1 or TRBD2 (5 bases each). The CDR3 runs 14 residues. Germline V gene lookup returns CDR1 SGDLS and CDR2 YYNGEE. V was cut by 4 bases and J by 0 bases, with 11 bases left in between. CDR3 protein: CASSPGGDSYEQYF. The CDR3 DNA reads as TGTGCCAGCAGCCCTGGGGGAGACTCCTACGAGCAGTACTTC. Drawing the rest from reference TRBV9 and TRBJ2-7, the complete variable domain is DSGVTQTPKHLITATGQRVTLRCSPRSGDLSVYWYQQSLDQGLQFLIQYYNGEERAKGNILERFSAQQFPDLHSELNLSSLELGDSALYFCASSPGGDSYEQYFGPGTRLTVT.

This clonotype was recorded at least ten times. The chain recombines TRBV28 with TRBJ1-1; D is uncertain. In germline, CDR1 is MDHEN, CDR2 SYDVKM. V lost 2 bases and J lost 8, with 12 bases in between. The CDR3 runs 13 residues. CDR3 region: CASSLEVVPEAFF. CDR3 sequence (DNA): TGTGCCAGCAGTTTAGAGGTGGTCCCCGAAGCTTTCTTT.

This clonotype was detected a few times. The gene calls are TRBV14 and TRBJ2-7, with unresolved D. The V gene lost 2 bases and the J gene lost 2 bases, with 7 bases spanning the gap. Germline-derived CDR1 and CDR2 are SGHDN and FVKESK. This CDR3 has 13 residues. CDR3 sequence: CASSQHLTYEQYF. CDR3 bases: TGTGCCAGCAGCCAACATTTGACCTACGAGCAGTACTTC.

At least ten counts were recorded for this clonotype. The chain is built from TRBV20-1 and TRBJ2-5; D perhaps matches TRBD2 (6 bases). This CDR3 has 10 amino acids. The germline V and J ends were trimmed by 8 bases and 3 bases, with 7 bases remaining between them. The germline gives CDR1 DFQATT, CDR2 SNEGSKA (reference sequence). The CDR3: CSTGEETQYF. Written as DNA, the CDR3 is TGCAGTACGGGGGAAGAGACCCAGTACTTC.

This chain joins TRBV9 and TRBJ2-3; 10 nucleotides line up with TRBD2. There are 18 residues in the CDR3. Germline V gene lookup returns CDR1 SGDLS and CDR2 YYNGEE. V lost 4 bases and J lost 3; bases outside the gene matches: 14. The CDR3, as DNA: TGTGCCAGCAGCACCGGGACTAGCGTGGGGAGGAGTACAGATACGCAGTATTTT. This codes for CASSTGTSVGRSTDTQYF. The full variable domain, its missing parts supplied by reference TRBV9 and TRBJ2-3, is DSGVTQTPKHLITATGQRVTLRCSPRSGDLSVYWYQQSLDQGLQFLIQYYNGEERAKGNILERFSAQQFPDLHSELNLSSLELGDSALYFCASSTGTSVGRSTDTQYFGPGTRLTVL.

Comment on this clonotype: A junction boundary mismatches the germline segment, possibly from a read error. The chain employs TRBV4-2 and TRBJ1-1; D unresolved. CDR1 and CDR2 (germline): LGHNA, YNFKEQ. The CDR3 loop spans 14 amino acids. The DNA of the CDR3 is TGTGCCAGCAGCCAAGATTTAGTAATACCTGACGCTTTCTTT. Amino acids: CASSQDLVIPDAFF.

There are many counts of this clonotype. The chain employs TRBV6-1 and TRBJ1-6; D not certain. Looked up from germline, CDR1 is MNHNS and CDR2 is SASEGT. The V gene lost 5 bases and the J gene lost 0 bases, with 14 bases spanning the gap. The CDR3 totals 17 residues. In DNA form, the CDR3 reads TGTGCCAGCAGTCAGGTGGCGGCTAGCTCCTATAATTCACCCCTCCACTTT. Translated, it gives CASSQVAASSYNSPLHF.

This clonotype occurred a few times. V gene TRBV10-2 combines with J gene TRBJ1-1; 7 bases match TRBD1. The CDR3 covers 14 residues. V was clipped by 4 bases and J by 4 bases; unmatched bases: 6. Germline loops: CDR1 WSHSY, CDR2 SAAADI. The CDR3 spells CASSVRQGGTEAFF. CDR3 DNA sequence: TGCGCCAGCAGTGTTCGACAGGGAGGCACTGAAGCTTTCTTT.

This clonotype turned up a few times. CDR3 DNA sequence: TGCGCCAGCAGCTTGGAGGGCGGGGATACGCAGTATTTT. Residues: CASSLEGGDTQYF. The V call is TRBV5-1, the J call TRBJ2-3, with D tentatively TRBD2 (5 bases). CDR1 and CDR2 (germline): SGHRS, YFSETQ. The CDR3 is 13 residues long. Between the trimmed V and J ends, which lost 0 bases and 6 bases, there was a span of 8 bases.

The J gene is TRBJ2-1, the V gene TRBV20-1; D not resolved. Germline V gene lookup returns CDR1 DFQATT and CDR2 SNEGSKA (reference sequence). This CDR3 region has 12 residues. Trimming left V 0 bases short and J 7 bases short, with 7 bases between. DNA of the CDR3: TGCAGTGCTAGAGATCGGGTGAATGAGCAGTTCTTC. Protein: CSARDRVNEQFF.

CDR3 sequence: CASSPGLAGNTQYF. The CDR3 DNA reads as TGTGCCAGCAGCCCGGGACTAGCGGGAAATACGCAGTATTTT. The V gene is TRBV7-3, the J gene TRBJ2-3; 13 positions agree with TRBD2. In germline, CDR1 is SGHTA, CDR2 FQGTGA. The CDR3 totals 14 residues. The J segment lost 7 bases and the V segment lost 5 bases, leaving 3 bases of the junction unmatched.

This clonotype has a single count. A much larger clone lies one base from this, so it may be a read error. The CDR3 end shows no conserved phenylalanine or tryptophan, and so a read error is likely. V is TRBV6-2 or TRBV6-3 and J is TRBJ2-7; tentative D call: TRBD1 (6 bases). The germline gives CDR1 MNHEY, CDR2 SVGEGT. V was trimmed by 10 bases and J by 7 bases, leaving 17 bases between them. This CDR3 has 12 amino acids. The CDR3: CATESTGSEQYY. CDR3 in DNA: TGTGCCACCGAGAGCACAGGGAGTGAGCAGTACTAC.

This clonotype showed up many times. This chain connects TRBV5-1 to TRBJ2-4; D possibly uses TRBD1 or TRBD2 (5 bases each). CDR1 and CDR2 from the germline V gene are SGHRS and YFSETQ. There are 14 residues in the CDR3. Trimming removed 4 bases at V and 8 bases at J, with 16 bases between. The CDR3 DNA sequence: TGCGCCAGCAGCCCCGGGACGTCGCTCTACATTCAGTACTTC. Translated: CASSPGTSLYIQYF.

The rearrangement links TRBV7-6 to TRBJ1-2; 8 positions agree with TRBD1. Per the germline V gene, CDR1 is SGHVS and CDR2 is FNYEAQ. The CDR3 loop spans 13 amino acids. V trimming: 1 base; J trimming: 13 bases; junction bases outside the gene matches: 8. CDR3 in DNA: TGTGCCAGCAGCTTAGGTCCCCCAGGGGGCCTCACCTTC. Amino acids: CASSLGPPGGLTF.

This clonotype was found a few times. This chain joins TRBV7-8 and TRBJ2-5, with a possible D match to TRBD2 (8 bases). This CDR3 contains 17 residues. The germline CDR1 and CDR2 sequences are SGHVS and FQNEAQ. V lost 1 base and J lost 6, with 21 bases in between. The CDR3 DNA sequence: TGTGCCAGCAGCTTAGAGGGGGCAGCGGGGGCCGTGAAGACCCAGTACTTC. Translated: CASSLEGAAGAVKTQYF.

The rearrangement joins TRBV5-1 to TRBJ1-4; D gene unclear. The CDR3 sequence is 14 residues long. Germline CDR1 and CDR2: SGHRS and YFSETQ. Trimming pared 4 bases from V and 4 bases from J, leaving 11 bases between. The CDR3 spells CASSPREYNEKLFF. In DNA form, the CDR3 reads TGCGCCAGCAGCCCTCGGGAGTATAATGAAAAACTGTTTTTT.

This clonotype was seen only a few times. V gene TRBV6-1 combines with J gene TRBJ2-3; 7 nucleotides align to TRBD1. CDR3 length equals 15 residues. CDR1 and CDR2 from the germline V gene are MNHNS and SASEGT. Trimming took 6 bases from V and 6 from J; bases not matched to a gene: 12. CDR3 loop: CASREKGARGDTQYF. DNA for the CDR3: TGTGCCAGCAGAGAGAAGGGGGCCAGGGGGGATACGCAGTATTTT.

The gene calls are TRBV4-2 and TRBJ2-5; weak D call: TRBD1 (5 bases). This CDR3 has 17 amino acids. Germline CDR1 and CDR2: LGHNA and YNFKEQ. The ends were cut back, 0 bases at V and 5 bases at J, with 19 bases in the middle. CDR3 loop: CASSQDQGYWAFETQYF. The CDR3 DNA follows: TGTGCCAGCAGCCAAGATCAGGGATACTGGGCGTTCGAGACCCAGTACTTC.

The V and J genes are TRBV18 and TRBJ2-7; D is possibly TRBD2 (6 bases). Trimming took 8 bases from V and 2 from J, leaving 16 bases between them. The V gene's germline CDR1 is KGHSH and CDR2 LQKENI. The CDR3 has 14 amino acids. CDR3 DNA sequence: TGTGCCAGCGTGAAGACTAGTGGAGCCTACGAGCAGTACTTC. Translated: CASVKTSGAYEQYF.

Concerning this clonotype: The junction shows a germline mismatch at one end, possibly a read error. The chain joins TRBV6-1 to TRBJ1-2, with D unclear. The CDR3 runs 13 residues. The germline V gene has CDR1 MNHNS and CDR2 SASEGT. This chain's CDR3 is CASSEAADYGYTF. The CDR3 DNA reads TGTGCCAGCAGTGAAGCGGCGGACTACGGCTACACCTTC.

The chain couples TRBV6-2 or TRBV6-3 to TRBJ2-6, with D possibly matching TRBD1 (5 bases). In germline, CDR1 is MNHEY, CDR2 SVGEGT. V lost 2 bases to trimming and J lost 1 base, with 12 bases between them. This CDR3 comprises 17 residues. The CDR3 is CASSYPSSGSGANVLTF. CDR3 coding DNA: TGTGCCAGCAGTTACCCATCATCAGGGTCTGGGGCCAACGTCCTGACTTTC.

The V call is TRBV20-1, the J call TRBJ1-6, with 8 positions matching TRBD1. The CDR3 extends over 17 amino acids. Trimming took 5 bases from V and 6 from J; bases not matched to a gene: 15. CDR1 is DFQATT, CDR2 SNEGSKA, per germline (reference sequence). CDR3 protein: CSAYSDRGDGGNSPLHF. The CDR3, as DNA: TGCAGTGCTTATTCCGACAGGGGAGATGGGGGTAATTCACCCCTCCACTTT.

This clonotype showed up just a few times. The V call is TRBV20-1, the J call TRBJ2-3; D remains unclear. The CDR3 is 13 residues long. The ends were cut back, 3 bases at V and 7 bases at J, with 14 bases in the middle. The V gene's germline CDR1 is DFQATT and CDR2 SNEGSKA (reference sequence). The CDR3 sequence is CSASSGPGNTQYF. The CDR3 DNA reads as TGCAGTGCTAGTTCCGGACCGGGCAATACGCAGTATTTT.

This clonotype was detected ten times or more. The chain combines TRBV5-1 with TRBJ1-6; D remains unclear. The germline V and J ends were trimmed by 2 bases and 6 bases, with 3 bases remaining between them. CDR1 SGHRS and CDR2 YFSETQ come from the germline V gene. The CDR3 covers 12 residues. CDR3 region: CASSLGNSPLHF. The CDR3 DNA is TGCGCCAGCAGCTTAGGTAATTCACCCCTCCACTTT.

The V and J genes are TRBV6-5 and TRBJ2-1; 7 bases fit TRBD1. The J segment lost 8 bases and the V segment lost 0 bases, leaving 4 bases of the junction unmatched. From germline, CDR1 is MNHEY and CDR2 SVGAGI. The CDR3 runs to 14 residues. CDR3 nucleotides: TGTGCCAGCAGTTACTCGAACAGGGGCCATGAGCAGTTCTTC. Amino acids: CASSYSNRGHEQFF.